This TCR beta chain stems from a study of cytomegalovirus exposure and HLA in healthy donors. The CDR3 consists of 16 residues. CDR1 and CDR2 from the germline V gene are SGHRS and YFSETQ. Between the trimmed V and J ends, which lost 0 bases and 0 bases, there was a span of 10 bases. With 60 Vbeta and 13 Jbeta primers, the PCR was carried out. TCRdb keeps only in-frame clones here, not all; method: immunoSEQ multiplex PCR. The data contain about 69,000 clones, approximately 72% of them seen just once; the ten biggest clones take up 10% to 11%. The rearrangement joins TRBV5-1 to TRBJ2-1; D is undetermined. This sequence originates from a woman aged 25 to 39 in good health and CMV-seronegative. Sequencing input: PBMCs. CDR3 region: CASSLAGQNSYNEQFF. Written as DNA, the CDR3 is TGCGCCAGCAGCTTGGCTGGGCAAAACTCCTACAATGAGCAGTTCTTC.